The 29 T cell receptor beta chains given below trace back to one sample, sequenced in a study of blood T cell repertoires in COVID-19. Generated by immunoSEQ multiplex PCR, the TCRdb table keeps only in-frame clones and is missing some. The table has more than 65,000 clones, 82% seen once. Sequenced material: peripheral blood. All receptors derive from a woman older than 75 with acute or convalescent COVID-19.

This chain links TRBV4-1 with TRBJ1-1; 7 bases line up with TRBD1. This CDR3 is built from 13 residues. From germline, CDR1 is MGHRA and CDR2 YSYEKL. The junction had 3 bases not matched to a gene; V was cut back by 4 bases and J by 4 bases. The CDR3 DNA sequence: TGCGCCAGCAGCCTCAGGGGGAGCACTGAAGCTTTCTTT. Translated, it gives CASSLRGSTEAFF.

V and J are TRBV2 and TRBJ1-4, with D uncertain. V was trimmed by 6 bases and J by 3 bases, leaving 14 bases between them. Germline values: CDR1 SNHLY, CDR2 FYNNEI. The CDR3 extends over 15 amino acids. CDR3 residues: CASRRDSLANEKLFF. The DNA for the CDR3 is TGTGCCAGCAGGCGCGACTCCCTAGCTAATGAAAAACTGTTTTTT.

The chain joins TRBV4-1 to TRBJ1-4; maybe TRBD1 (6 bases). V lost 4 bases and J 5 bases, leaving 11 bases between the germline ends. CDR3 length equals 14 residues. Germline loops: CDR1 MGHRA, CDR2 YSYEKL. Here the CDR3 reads CASSLRGENEKLFF. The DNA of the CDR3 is TGCGCCAGCAGCCTCAGGGGAGAAAATGAAAAACTGTTTTTT.

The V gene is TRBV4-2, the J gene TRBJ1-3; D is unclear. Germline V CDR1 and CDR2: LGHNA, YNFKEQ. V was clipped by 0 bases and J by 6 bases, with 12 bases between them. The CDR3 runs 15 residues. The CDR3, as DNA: TGTGCCAGCAGCCAAGAGGCCACCCGGGAAAACACCATATATTTT. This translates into CASSQEATRENTIYF.

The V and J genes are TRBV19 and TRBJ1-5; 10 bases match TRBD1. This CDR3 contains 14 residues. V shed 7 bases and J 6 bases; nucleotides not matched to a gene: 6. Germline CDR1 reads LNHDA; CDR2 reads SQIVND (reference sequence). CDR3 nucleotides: TGTGCCAGTACGACAGGGGGCGCGGTTCAGCCCCAGCATTTT. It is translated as CASTTGGAVQPQHF.

The CDR3 DNA is TGTGCCAGCAGATACAGGGAAGGCGAGGCCGGGGAGCTGTTTTTT. Translated, it gives CASRYREGEAGELFF. The chain has TRBV2 and TRBJ2-2, with D possibly TRBD1 on 6 matching bases. CDR1 and CDR2 from the germline V gene are SNHLY and FYNNEI. Deletions cut 6 bases from V and 6 bases from J, with 17 bases between. The CDR3 covers 15 residues.

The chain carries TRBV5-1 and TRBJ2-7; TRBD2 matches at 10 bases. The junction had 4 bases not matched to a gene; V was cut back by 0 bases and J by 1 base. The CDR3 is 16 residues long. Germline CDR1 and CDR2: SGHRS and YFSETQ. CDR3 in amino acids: CASSLGVLAGSYEQYF. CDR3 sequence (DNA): TGCGCCAGCAGCTTGGGGGTACTAGCGGGGTCCTACGAGCAGTACTTC.

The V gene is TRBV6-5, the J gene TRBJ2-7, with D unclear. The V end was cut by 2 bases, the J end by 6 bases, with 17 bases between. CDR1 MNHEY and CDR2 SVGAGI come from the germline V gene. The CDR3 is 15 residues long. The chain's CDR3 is CASSYGTAVVGEQYF. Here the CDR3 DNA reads TGTGCCAGCAGTTACGGAACAGCTGTAGTTGGCGAGCAGTACTTC.

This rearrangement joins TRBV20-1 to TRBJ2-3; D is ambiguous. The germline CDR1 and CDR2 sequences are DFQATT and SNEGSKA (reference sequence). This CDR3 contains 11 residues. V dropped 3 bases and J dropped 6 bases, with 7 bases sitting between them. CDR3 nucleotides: TGCAGTGCTAGCCGACTGGATACGCAGTATTTT. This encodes CSASRLDTQYF.

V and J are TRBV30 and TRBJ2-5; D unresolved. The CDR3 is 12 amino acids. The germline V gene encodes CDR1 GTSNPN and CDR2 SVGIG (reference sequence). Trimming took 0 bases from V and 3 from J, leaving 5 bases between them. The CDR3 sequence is CAWSVFKETQYF. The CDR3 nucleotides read TGTGCCTGGAGTGTATTTAAAGAGACCCAGTACTTC.

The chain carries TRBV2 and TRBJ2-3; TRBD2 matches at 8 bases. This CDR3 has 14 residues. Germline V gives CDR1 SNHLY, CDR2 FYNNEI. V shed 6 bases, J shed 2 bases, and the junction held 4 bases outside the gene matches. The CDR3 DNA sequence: TGTGCCAGCAGGCGCGGGGGGCCCACAGATACGCAGTATTTT. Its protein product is CASRRGGPTDTQYF.

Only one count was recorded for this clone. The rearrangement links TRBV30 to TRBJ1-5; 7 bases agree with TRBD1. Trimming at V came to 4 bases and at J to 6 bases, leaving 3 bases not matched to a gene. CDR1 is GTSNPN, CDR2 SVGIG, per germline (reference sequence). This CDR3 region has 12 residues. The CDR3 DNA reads TGTGCCTGGACCGAGGGGGCTCAGCCCCAGCATTTT. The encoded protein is CAWTEGAQPQHF.

CDR3 nucleotides: TGTGCCAGTAGTAGGGGACTAGAGAATGAGCAGTTCTTC. It yields the protein CASSRGLENEQFF. The rearrangement uses TRBV19 and TRBJ2-1, with 8 bases fitting TRBD2. Germline CDR1 is LNHDA and CDR2 is SQIVND (reference sequence). V lost 4 bases, J lost 7 bases, and 3 bases stayed unmatched. The CDR3 contains 13 residues.

The CDR3 coding sequence is TGTGCCAGCAGCCCCGGGACTAGCGGCACAGATACGCAGTATTTT. As protein: CASSPGTSGTDTQYF. V gene TRBV11-3 combines with J gene TRBJ2-3, with 10 bases matching TRBD2. The J segment lost 1 base and the V segment lost 5 bases, leaving 3 bases of the junction unmatched. CDR1 and CDR2 from the germline V gene are SGHNT and YENEEA. The CDR3 has 15 amino acids.

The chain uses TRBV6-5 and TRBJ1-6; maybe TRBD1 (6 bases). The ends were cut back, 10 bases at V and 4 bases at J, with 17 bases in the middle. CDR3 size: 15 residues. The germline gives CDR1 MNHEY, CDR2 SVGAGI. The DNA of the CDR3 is TGTGCCACAAGAAGGGAGGGGGGGTATAATTCACCCCTCCACTTT. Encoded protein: CATRREGGYNSPLHF.

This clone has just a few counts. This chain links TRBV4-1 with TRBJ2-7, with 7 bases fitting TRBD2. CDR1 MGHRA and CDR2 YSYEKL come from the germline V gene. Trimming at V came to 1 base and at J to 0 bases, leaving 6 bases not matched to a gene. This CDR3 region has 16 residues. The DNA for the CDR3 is TGCGCCAGCAGCCAAGGCTCGCGGGGGTCCTCCTACGAGCAGTACTTC. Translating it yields CASSQGSRGSSYEQYF.

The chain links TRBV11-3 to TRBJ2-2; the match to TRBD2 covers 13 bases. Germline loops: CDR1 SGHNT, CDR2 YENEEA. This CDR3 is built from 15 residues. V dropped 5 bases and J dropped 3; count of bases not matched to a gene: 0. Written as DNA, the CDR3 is TGTGCCAGCAGCACTAGCGGGGGGGACACCGGGGAGCTGTTTTTT. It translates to CASSTSGGDTGELFF.

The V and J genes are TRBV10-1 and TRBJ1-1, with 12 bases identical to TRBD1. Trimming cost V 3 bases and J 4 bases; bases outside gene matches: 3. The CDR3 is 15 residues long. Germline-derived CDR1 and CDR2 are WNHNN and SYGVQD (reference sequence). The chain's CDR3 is CASSDGTGGRTEAFF. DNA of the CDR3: TGCGCCAGCAGTGACGGGACAGGGGGCCGCACTGAAGCTTTCTTT.

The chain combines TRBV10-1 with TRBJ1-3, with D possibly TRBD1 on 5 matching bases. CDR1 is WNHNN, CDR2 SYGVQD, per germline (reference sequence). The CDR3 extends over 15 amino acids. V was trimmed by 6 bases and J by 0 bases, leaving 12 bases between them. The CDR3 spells CASRPSGPSGNTIYF. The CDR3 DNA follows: TGCGCCAGCAGGCCCTCAGGGCCCTCTGGAAACACCATATATTTT.

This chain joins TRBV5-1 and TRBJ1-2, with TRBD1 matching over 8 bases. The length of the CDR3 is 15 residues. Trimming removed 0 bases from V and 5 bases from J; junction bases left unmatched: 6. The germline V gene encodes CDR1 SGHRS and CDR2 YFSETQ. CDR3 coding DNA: TGCGCCAGCAGCTTGGAAACAGGGGGGAGGTATGGCTACACCTTC. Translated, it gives CASSLETGGRYGYTF.

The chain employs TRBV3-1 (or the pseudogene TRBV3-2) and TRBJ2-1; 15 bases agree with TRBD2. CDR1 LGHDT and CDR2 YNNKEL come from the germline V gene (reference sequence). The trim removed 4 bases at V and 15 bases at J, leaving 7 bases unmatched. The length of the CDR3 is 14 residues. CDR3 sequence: CASSPGLAGGSRFF. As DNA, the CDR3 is TGTGCCAGCAGCCCGGGACTAGCGGGGGGATCGAGGTTCTTC.

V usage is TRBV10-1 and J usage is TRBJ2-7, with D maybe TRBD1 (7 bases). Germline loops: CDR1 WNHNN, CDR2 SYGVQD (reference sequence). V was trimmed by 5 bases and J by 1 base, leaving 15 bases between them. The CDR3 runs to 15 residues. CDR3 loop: CASSPVAGGSYEQYF. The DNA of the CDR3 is TGCGCCAGCAGTCCCGTGGCAGGGGGGTCCTACGAGCAGTACTTC.

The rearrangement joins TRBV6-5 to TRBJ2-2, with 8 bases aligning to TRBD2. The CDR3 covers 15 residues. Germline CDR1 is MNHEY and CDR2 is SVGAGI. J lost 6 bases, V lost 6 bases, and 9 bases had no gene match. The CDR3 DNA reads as TGTGCCAGCAGCCCGGGGGGGCTACGAGCCGGGGAGCTGTTTTTT. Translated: CASSPGGLRAGELFF.

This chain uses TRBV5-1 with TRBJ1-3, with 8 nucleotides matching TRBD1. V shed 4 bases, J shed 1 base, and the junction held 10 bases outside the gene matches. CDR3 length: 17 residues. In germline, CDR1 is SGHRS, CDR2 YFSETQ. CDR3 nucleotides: TGCGCCAGCAGCCCGACAGGGGCACCAGATTCTGGAAACACCATATATTTT. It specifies CASSPTGAPDSGNTIYF.

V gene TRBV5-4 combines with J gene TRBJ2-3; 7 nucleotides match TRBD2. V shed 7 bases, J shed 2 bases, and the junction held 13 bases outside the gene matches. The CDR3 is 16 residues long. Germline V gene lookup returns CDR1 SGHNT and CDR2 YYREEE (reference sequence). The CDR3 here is CASAPAGGGYTDTQYF. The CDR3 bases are TGTGCCAGCGCCCCCGCTGGGGGGGGATACACAGATACGCAGTATTTT.

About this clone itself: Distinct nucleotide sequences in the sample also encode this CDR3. CDR3 loop: CASSGGVNEKLFF. In DNA, the CDR3 is TGTGCCAGCAGTGGGGGGGTTAATGAAAAACTGTTTTTT. V and J are TRBV2 and TRBJ1-4; the D gene is possibly TRBD1 (5 bases). This CDR3 spans 13 amino acids. Trimming left V 4 bases short and J 4 bases short, with 7 bases between. CDR1 SNHLY and CDR2 FYNNEI come from the germline V gene.

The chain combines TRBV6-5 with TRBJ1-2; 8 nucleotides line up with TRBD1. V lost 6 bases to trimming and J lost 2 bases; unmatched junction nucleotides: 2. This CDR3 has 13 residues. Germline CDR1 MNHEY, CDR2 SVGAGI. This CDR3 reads CASRGTGNYGYTF. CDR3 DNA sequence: TGTGCCAGCAGGGGGACAGGAAACTATGGCTACACCTTC.

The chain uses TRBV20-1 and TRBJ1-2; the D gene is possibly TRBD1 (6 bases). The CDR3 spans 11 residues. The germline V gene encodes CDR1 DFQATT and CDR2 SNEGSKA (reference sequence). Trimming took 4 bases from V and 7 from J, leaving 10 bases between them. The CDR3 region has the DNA TGCAGTGCTACAGGGGCGGGTGGCTACACCTTC. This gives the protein CSATGAGGYTF.

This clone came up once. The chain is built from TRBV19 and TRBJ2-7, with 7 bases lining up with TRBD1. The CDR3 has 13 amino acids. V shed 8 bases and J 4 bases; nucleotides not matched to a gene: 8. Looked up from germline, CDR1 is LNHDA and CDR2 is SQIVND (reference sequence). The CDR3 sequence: CASQEQGKYEQYF. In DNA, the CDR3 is TGTGCCAGTCAGGAACAGGGGAAGTACGAGCAGTACTTC.